This TCR beta chain was captured by sequencing in a study of CD4+ T cells in melanoma. The germline V gene has CDR1 GTSNPN and CDR2 SVGIG (reference sequence). The V and J ends lost 4 bases and 0 bases respectively, with 9 bases between them. CDR3 size: 13 residues. Concerning this clone itself: Antigen: not known.

Study-level results: Reportedly, melanoma neoantigen-specific CD4+ T cells showed varied differentiation states. CD8+ T cell, macrophage and B cell function reportedly correlated with neoantigen-specific CD4+ T cells.

Measured with immunoSEQ multiplex PCR; TCRdb has only the in-frame clones, and not every one. The table has 4,000 to 5,000 clones, about 61% seen once; the top ten hold approximately 25%. Source material: cells from a culture (not recorded whether cultured in vitro). The sequence came from a human donor with melanoma. This chain links TRBV30 with TRBJ1-1, with a weak D call TRBD1 (5 bases). The CDR3 DNA sequence: TGTGCCTGGAACCCGGGACTGAACACTGAAGCTTTCTTT. This translates into CAWNPGLNTEAFF.